This T cell receptor (beta chain) came from a study of T cell responses to AZD1222 COVID-19 vaccine. Study conclusions and caveats: Repertoire sampling was restricted to post-peak T cell response timepoints. Spike as a whole was targeted by vaccine-associated CD4 TCRs, dominant at 160-218 and 743-854. Of spike-specific TCRs, nearly half reportedly target regions left unmutated in variants.

Turning to this clone: What it binds is not known.

Researchers grouped second doses given at about 4 or about 12 weeks into one pool. Measured with immunoSEQ multiplex PCR; TCRdb has only the in-frame clones, and not every one. The data contain under 150,000 clones, roughly 91% of them singletons. The CDR3 contains 14 residues. Between the trimmed V and J ends, which lost 5 bases and 4 bases, there was a span of 14 bases. CDR1 is MNHEY, CDR2 SVGEGT, per germline. The source material was peripheral blood, sampled 28 days after the second AZD1222 dose. The J gene is TRBJ1-2, the V gene TRBV6-2 or TRBV6-3, with D perhaps matching TRBD1 (5 bases). The receptor was isolated from an adult who received the AZD1222 COVID-19 vaccine. In nucleotides, the CDR3 is TGTGCCAGCAGTGGGGCCGCGACAGCCTATGGCTACACCTTC. Translated, it gives CASSGAATAYGYTF.